The clone carrying this T cell receptor beta chain appeared a single time. Its target is not known. This sample is part of a study of cytomegalovirus exposure and HLA in healthy donors. Findings and limits, study-wide: Association of a missense DCLRE1C variant with TCR beta V- and J-gene trimming was reported in a later analysis.

The PCR ran on 60 Vbeta and 13 Jbeta primers. Some clones are missing from TCRdb's copy, which holds only in-frame ones; the method was immunoSEQ multiplex PCR. The sample lists around 100,000 clones, about four fifths occurring once. This receptor was taken from a female donor in good health and CMV-seropositive. Sequencing input: PBMCs.

This CDR3 reads CASSSAAGQGAVSGYTF. The CDR3, as DNA: TGTGCCAGCAGCTCCGCCGCCGGACAGGGGGCGGTCTCTGGCTACACCTTC. The V gene is TRBV13, the J gene TRBJ1-2, with TRBD1 identical over 11 bases. Per the germline V gene, CDR1 is PRHDT and CDR2 is FYEKMQ (reference sequence). Unmatched junction bases numbered 14, after V lost 4 bases and J lost 7 bases. This CDR3 has 17 amino acids.